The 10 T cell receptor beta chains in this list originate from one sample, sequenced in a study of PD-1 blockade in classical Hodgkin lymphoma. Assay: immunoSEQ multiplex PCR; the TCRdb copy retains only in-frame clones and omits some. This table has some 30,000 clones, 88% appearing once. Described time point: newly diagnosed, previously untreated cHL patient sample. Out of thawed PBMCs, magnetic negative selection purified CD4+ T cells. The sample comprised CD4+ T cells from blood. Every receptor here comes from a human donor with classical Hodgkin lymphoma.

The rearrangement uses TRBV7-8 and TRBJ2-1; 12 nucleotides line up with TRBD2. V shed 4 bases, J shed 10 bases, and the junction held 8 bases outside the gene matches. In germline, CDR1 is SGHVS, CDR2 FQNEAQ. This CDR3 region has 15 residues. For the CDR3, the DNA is TGTGCCAGCAGCTCTAGCGGGAGGGCCTCTCGCGAGCAGTTCTTC. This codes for CASSSSGRASREQFF.

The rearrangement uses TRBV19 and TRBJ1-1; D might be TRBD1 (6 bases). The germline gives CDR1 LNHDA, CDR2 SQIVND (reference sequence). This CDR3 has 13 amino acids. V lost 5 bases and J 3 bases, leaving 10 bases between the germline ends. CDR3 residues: CASSSGAHTEAFF. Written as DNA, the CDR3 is TGTGCCAGTAGTTCAGGGGCGCACACTGAAGCTTTCTTT. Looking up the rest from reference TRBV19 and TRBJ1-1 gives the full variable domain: DGGITQSPKYLFRKEGQNVTLSCEQNLNHDAMYWYRQDPGQGLRLIYYSQIVNDFQKGDIAEGYSVSREKKESFPLTVTSAQKNPTAFYLCASSSGAHTEAFFGQGTRLTVV.

The CDR3 coding sequence is TGCGCCAGCGGGGCATCCGGGACAGCTAATGAAAAACTGTTTTTT. It translates to CASGASGTANEKLFF. This rearrangement joins TRBV5-1 to TRBJ1-4; 7 positions agree with TRBD1. V lost 7 bases to trimming and J lost 3 bases; unmatched junction nucleotides: 9. The CDR3 runs 15 residues. Germline-derived CDR1 and CDR2 are SGHRS and YFSETQ. Full variable domain (rest looked up from reference TRBV5-1 and TRBJ1-4): KAGVTQTPRYLIKTRGQQVTLSCSPISGHRSVSWYQQTPGQGLQFLFEYFSETQRNKGNFPGRFSGRQFSNSRSEMNVSTLELGDSALYLCASGASGTANEKLFFGSGTQLSVL.

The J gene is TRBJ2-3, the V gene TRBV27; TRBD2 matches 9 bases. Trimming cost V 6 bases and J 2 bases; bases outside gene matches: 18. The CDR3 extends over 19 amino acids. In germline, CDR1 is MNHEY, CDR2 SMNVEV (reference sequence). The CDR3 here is CASRRDLAGHRGATDTQYF. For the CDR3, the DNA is TGTGCCAGCAGGCGCGACCTAGCGGGACATCGAGGGGCCACAGATACGCAGTATTTT.

This chain's CDR3 is CASSPGSAGDTQYF. The DNA of the CDR3 is TGTGCCAGCAGTCCCGGGTCGGCAGGAGATACGCAGTATTTT. The J gene is TRBJ2-3, the V gene TRBV7-9, with no clear D. Germline CDR1 reads SEHNR; CDR2 reads FQNEAQ (reference sequence). The CDR3 extends over 14 amino acids. V shed 6 bases and J shed 5 bases, with 15 bases lying between them.

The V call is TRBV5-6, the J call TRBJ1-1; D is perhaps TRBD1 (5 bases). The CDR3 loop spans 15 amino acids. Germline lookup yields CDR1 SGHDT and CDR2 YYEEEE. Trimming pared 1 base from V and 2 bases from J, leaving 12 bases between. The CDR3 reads CASSLFGGINTEAFF. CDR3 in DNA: TGTGCCAGCAGCTTGTTTGGGGGGATCAACACTGAAGCTTTCTTT.

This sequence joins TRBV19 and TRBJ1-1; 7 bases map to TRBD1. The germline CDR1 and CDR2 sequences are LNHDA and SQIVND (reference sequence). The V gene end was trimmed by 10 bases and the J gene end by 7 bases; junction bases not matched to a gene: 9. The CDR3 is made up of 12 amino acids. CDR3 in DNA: TGTGCCATCCTGGACAGGACGATTGAAGCTTTCTTT. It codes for CAILDRTIEAFF.

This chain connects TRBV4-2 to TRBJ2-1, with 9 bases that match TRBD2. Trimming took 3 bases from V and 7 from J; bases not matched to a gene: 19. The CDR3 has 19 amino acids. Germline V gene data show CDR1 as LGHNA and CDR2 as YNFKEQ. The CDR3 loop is CASSHPGIISGRRENEQFF. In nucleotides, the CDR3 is TGTGCCAGCAGCCATCCCGGCATAATTAGCGGGAGACGGGAGAATGAGCAGTTCTTC.

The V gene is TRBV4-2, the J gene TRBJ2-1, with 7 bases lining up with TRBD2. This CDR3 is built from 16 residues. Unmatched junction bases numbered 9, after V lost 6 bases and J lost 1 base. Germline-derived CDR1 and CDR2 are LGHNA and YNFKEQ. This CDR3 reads CASSQETSRSYNEQFF. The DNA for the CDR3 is TGTGCCAGCAGTCAGGAGACTAGCAGGTCCTACAATGAGCAGTTCTTC.

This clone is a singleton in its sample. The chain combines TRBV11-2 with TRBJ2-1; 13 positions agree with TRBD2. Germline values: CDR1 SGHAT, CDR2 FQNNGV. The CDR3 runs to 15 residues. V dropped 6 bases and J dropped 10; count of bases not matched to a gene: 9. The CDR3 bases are TGTGCCAGCAGGTATACTAGCGGGAGGGTCGAAGAGCAGTTCTTC. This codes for CASRYTSGRVEEQFF.